These 9 T cell receptor beta chains share one sample of origin, sequenced in a study of T cell clones after liver transplantation (dated by TCRdb to the late 2010s). To prepare the library, the immunoSEQ multiplex PCR assay was applied. The table was pulled from immuneACCESS by TCRdb, which kept in-frame rearrangements only. Such tables lose some clones; where checked, under half of the loss comes from unresolved V genes, and the rest has no known cause. The sample table contains tens of thousands of clones; only one count was recorded for 80% to 95% of them. The ten biggest clones cover more than 0.85% of the sample. The sample consisted of CD4+ T cells from blood, taken nearly 26 months after liver transplant. The receptors derive from a human patient who received a liver transplant. After a transplant, some T cells may be of graft donor origin.

This CDR3 is CASRSGSNEQFF. The CDR3 region has the DNA TGTGCCAGCAGGTCGGGATCCAATGAGCAGTTCTTC. V and J are TRBV6-6 and TRBJ2-1, with a possible D match to TRBD2 (5 bases). V lost 6 bases, J lost 6 bases, and 9 bases lay in between. This CDR3 is 12 amino acids long. Germline values: CDR1 MNHNY, CDR2 SVGAGI (reference sequence).

The gene calls are TRBV6-1 and TRBJ2-6; TRBD1 agrees at 8 bases. The CDR3 contains 14 residues. Germline CDR1 MNHNS, CDR2 SASEGT. With 5 bases clipped from V and 14 bases from J, the junction kept 11 bases outside the gene matches. CDR3 coding DNA: TGTGCCAGCAGTTCCCGGGACAGGAATTCTATCCTGACTTTC. This gives the protein CASSSRDRNSILTF.

V gene TRBV7-9 combines with J gene TRBJ2-7; D may be TRBD1 (6 bases). Germline CDR1 is SEHNR and CDR2 is FQNEAQ (reference sequence). CDR3 length equals 14 residues. The germline V and J ends were trimmed by 4 bases and 5 bases, with 15 bases remaining between them. CDR3 loop: CASSYGTYDDEQYF. The CDR3 nucleotides read TGTGCCAGCAGCTACGGGACATACGATGACGAGCAGTACTTC.

A few counts support this clone. The CDR3 sequence: CASSFERGISHEQFF. The CDR3 region has the DNA TGTGCCAGCAGCTTCGAAAGGGGTATAAGCCATGAGCAGTTCTTC. J is TRBJ2-1 and V is TRBV5-8; perhaps TRBD1 as D (5 bases). The germline V gene has CDR1 SGHTS and CDR2 YDEGEE. The CDR3 is 15 residues long. V was clipped by 2 bases and J by 8 bases, with 17 bases between them.

This clone was recorded once. The V gene is TRBV15, the J gene TRBJ2-7; 7 bases map to TRBD1. The CDR3 consists of 13 residues. In germline, CDR1 is LNHNV, CDR2 YYDKDF (reference sequence). V was clipped by 5 bases and J by 5 bases; unmatched bases: 6. CDR3 amino acids: CATSLLTGNEQYF. In DNA form, the CDR3 reads TGTGCCACCAGCCTACTGACAGGGAACGAGCAGTACTTC.

The chain has TRBV7-8 and TRBJ2-7, with 8 nucleotides matching TRBD1. This CDR3 is 14 amino acids long. Germline V gives CDR1 SGHVS, CDR2 FQNEAQ. Trimming cost V 3 bases and J 5 bases; bases outside gene matches: 6. CDR3 protein: CASSFGQGGDEQYF. The CDR3 DNA reads TGTGCCAGCAGCTTCGGACAGGGCGGCGACGAGCAGTACTTC.

This chain connects TRBV7-9 to TRBJ1-6; 8 bases fit TRBD1. The germline V gene has CDR1 SEHNR and CDR2 FQNEAQ (reference sequence). The CDR3 sequence is 13 residues long. V gave up 3 bases and J gave up 10 bases; unmatched junction bases: 2. Written as DNA, the CDR3 is TGTGCCAGCAGCTTGACAGGGGAGTCACCCCTCCACTTT. Protein: CASSLTGESPLHF.

J is TRBJ1-2 and V is TRBV7-2; no clear D gene. The CDR3 extends over 14 amino acids. The germline V gene encodes CDR1 SGHTA and CDR2 FQGNSA. Trimming left V 5 bases short and J 5 bases short, with 15 bases between. The CDR3 DNA sequence: TGTGCCAGCAGCGGAAGTCGGGCAAGTTATGGCTACACCTTC. Protein: CASSGSRASYGYTF.

The chain carries TRBV5-4 and TRBJ2-5; the D gene is possibly TRBD2 (7 bases). The germline V gene has CDR1 SGHNT and CDR2 YYREEE (reference sequence). CDR3 length: 15 residues. V lost 2 bases to trimming and J lost 4 bases, with 15 bases between them. Here the CDR3 reads CASSLRGGDSETQYF. As DNA, the CDR3 is TGTGCCAGCAGCTTACGAGGGGGGGATTCAGAGACCCAGTACTTC.